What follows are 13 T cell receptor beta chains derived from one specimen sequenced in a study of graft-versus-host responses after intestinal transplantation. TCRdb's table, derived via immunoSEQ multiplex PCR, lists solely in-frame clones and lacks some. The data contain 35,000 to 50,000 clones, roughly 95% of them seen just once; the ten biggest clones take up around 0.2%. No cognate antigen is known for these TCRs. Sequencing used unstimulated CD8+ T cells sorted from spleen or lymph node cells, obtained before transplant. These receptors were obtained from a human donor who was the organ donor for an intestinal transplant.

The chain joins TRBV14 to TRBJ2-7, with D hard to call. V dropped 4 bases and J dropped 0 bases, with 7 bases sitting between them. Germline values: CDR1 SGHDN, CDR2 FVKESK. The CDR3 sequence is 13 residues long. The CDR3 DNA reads TGTGCCAGCAGCCCACCTAGCTCCTACGAGCAGTACTTC. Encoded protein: CASSPPSSYEQYF.

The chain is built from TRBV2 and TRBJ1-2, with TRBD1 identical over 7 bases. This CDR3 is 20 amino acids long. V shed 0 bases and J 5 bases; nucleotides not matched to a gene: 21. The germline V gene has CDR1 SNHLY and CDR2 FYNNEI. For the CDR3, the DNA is TGTGCCAGCAGTGAAGCGGATCACGGGACGGGACAGTACTTTAATTATGGCTACACCTTC. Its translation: CASSEADHGTGQYFNYGYTF.

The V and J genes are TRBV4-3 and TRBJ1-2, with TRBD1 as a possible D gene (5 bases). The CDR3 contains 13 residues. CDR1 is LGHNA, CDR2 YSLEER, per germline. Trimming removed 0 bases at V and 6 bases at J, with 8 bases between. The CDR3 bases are TGCGCCAGCAGCCAAGATCAAGGGGATGGCTACACCTTC. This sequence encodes CASSQDQGDGYTF.

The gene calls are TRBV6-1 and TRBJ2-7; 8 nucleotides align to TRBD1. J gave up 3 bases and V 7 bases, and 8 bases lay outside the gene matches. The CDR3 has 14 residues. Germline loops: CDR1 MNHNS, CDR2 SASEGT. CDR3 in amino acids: CASTHTTGVYEQYF. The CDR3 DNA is TGTGCCAGCACCCACACGACAGGGGTCTACGAGCAGTACTTC.

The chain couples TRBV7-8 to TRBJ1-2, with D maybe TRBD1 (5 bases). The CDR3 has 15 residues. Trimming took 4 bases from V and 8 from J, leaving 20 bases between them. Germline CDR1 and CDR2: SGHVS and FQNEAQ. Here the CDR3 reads CASSSRGTDGWGYTF. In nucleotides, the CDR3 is TGTGCCAGCAGCTCGAGAGGGACGGACGGGTGGGGCTACACCTTC.

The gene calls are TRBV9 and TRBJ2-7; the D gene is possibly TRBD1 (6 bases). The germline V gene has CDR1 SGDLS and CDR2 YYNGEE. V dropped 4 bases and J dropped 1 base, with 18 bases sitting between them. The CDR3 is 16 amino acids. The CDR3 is CASSSRTDSESYEQYF. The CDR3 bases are TGTGCCAGCAGCTCACGTACGGACAGCGAGTCCTACGAGCAGTACTTC.

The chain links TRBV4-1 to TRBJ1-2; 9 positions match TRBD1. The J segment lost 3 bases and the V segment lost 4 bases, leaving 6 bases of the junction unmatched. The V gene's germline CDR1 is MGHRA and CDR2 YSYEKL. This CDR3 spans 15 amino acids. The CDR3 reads CASSPGTGSDYGYTF. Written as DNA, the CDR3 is TGCGCCAGCAGCCCCGGGACAGGGTCTGACTATGGCTACACCTTC.

The DNA for the CDR3 is TGTGCCAGCAGTTTATCGACGGGGCGTAACGAGCAGTACTTC. This sequence encodes CASSLSTGRNEQYF. This chain connects TRBV27 to TRBJ2-7; either TRBD1 or TRBD2 may fit D (5 bases each). Trimming removed 0 bases at V and 5 bases at J, with 11 bases between. This CDR3 is 14 amino acids long. The germline V gene has CDR1 MNHEY and CDR2 SMNVEV (reference sequence).

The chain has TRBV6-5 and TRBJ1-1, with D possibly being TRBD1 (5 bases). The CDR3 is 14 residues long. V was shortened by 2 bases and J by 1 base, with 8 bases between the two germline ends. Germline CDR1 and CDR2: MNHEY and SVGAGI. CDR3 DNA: TGTGCCAGCAGTTACGGGGACGGGAACACTGAAGCTTTCTTT. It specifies CASSYGDGNTEAFF.

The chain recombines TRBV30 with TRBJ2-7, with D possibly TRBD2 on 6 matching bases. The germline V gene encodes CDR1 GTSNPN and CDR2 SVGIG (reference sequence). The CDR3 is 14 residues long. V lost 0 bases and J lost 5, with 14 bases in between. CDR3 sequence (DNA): TGTGCCTGGAGTGTAATGGCGGGGCGGAACGAGCAGTACTTC. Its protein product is CAWSVMAGRNEQYF.

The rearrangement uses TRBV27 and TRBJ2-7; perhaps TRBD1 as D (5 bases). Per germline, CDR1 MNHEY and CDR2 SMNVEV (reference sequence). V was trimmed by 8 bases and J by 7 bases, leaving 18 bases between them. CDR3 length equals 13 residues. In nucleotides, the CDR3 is TGTGCCAGCTCCCTTGGGCCCAAGGGGGAGCAGTACTTC. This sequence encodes CASSLGPKGEQYF.

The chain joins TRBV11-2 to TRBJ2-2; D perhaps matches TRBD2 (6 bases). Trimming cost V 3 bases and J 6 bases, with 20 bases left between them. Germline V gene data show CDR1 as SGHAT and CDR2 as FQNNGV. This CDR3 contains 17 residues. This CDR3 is CASSFAAGTRAAGELFF. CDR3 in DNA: TGTGCCAGCAGCTTTGCCGCGGGGACGCGGGCCGCCGGGGAGCTGTTTTTT.

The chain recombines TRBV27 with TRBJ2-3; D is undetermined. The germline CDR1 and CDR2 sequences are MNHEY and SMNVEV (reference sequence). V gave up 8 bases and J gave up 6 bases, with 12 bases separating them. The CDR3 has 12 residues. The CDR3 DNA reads TGTGCCAGCGGCGGATCTTGGGATACGCAGTATTTT. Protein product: CASGGSWDTQYF.